This T cell receptor (beta chain) came from a study of T cells expressing NK-cell markers. Background on the study: Sequencing covered eight donors, seven HCMV-seropositive and one seronegative.

The CDR3 covers 15 residues. The germline V gene encodes CDR1 MRHNA and CDR2 SNTAGT. For this clonotype: The antigen is unknown.

General observations from the study: In five or six donors, dominant CD3+CD56+NKG2C+ clonotypes ranked among the top 10 CD8+ clonotypes.

For each CDR3 protein, TCRdb gives one entry from its re-call of the 5' RACE reads, without DNA. The sample has about 540,000 distinct CDR3 sequences; the top ten hold 3% to 4.5%. The source material was blood T cells: a sorted CD56 or NKG2C T cell subset, CD4+ or CD8+ T cells, or bulk PBMC T cells (not recorded which). V is TRBV6-4 and J is TRBJ2-7. The clonotype originates from a man aged 18 to 29 in good health. The CDR3 here is CASSESSGRAYEQYF.